This T cell receptor (beta chain) came from a study of blood T cell repertoires in COVID-19. Study summary: T cells, B-cell-depleted T cells, or PBMCs supplied cDNA or gDNA.

The CDR3 loop spans 13 amino acids. V was clipped by 2 bases and J by 3 bases, with 7 bases between them. Looked up from germline, CDR1 is MDHEN and CDR2 is SYDVKM. Assay: immunoSEQ multiplex PCR; the TCRdb copy retains only in-frame clones and omits some. This sample has a few hundred thousand clones, with about 85% found just once. With regard to this clone: This sample includes further DNA sequences coding for the same CDR3.

This receptor was obtained from a woman aged 18-29 years with acute or convalescent COVID-19. The rearrangement uses TRBV28 and TRBJ1-1; D is unclear. Sequencing was done on a sample of peripheral blood. The CDR3 sequence: CASSLGGDTEAFF. The CDR3 nucleotides read TGTGCCAGCAGTTTAGGCGGGGACACTGAAGCTTTCTTT. Drawing the rest from reference TRBV28 and TRBJ1-1, the complete variable domain is DVKVTQSSRYLVKRTGEKVFLECVQDMDHENMFWYRQDPGLGLRLIYFSYDVKMKEKGDIPEGYSVSREKKERFSLILESASTNQTSMYLCASSLGGDTEAFFGQGTRLTVV.